The entry below gives a single T cell receptor (beta chain) sequence along with its context. Its antigen is currently unknown. Ranging in age from about 6 to 100, the donors were healthy Caucasian individuals from Russia. Every donor contributed roughly 10 milliliters of peripheral blood by blood draw. This specimen belongs to a study of blood T cells in healthy people across ages. Regarding the study as a whole: A strong correlation was found between TCR beta diversity and the percentage of naive T cells.

Germline CDR1 LGHDT, CDR2 YNNKEL (reference sequence). V lost 4 bases to trimming and J lost 0 bases, with 13 bases between them. CDR3 length: 16 residues. The use of a sample-barcoded 5' primer and a J-beta primer mix characterized a second PCR of about 7 to 12 cycles. Through a template-switch adaptor with 12 random nucleotides, each cDNA molecule received a tag. TCRdb passed the 5' RACE reads through MiXCR, listing each CDR3 protein once. The sample has some 1.1 million distinct CDR3 sequences; 35% to 40% are singletons. The TCR was taken from a man aged 18 to 29 in good health. Input material: blood. The V and J genes are TRBV3-1 and TRBJ1-3; D is possibly TRBD1 (5 bases). CDR3 amino acids: CASSLPTESSGNTIYF. The CDR3 nucleotides are TGTGCCAGCAGCCTCCCGACAGAGAGCTCTGGAAACACCATATATTTT.